The T cell receptor beta chain described here comes from a study of cytomegalovirus exposure and HLA in healthy donors. Study details: The Caucasian-associated ancestry cluster contained 81% of the 398 genotyped donors. The study, taken as a whole, reports: In the analysis, some V segments, TRBV6-2 and TRBV6-3 included, were excluded as indistinguishable. Sequencing artifact likely explains a cluster of highly shared sequence variants.

The PCR ran on 60 Vbeta and 13 Jbeta primers. The protocol was immunoSEQ multiplex PCR, while the TCRdb copy is restricted to in-frame clones and leaves out a portion. The sample contains 85,000 to 130,000 clones, around 80% of which appear only once. In germline, CDR1 is MDHEN, CDR2 SYDVKM. V gave up 2 bases and J gave up 6 bases; unmatched junction bases: 8. The CDR3 has 15 amino acids. Of note for this clone: Its cognate antigen is unknown.

What was sequenced was PBMCs. The receptor's source is a woman between 40 and 50 years old in good health and CMV-seronegative. V gene TRBV28 combines with J gene TRBJ2-7; 9 nucleotides align to TRBD1. For the CDR3, the DNA is TGTGCCAGCAGTTTAAGACAGGGGGACCCCATCGAGCAGTACTTC. Translating gives CASSLRQGDPIEQYF.